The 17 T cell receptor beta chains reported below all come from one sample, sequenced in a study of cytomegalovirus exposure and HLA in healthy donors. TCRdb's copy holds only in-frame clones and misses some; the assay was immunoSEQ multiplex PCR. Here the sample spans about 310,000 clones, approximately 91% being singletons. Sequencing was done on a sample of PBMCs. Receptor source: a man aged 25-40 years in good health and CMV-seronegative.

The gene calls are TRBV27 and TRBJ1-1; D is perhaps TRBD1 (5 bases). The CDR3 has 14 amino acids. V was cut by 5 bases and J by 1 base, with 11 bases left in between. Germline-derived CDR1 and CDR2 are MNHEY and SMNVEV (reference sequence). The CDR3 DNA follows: TGTGCCAGCAGTCCCGCGGGGGGGAACACTGAAGCTTTCTTT. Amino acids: CASSPAGGNTEAFF.

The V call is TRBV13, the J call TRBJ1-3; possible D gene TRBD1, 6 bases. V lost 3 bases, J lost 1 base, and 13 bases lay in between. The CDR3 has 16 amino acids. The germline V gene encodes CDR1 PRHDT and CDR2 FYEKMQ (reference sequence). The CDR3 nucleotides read TGTGCCAGCAGCTTTCCCAAACAGGGTTCTGGAAACACCATATATTTT. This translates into CASSFPKQGSGNTIYF.

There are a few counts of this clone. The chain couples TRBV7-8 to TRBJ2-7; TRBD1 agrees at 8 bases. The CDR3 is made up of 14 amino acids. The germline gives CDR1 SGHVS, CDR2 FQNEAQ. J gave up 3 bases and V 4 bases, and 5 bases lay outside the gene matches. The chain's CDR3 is CASSSYGQGYEQYF. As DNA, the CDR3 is TGTGCCAGCAGCTCGTACGGACAGGGCTACGAGCAGTACTTC.

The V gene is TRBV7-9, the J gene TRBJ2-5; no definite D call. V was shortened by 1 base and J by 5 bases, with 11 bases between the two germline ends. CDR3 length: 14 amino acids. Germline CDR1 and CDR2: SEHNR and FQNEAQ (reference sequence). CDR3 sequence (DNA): TGTGCCAGCAGCTTAGATAGTAGTATGGAGACCCAGTACTTC. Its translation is CASSLDSSMETQYF.

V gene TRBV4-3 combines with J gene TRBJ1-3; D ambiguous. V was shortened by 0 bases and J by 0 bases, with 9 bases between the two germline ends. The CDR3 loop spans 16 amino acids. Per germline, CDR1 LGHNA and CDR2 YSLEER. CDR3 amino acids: CASSQDRRSSGNTIYF. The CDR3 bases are TGCGCCAGCAGCCAAGACAGGAGGAGCTCTGGAAACACCATATATTTT.

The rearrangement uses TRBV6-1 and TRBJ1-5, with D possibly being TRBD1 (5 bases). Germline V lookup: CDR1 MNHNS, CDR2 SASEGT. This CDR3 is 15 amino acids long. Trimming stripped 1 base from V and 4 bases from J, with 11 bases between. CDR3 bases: TGTGCCAGCAGTGAAGTTTCGACAGTTAATCAGCCCCAGCATTTT. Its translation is CASSEVSTVNQPQHF.

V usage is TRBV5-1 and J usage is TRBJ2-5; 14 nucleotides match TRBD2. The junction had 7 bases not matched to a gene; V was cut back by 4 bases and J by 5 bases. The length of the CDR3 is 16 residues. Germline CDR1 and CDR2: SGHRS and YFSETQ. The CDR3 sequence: CASSAGLAGGRETQYF. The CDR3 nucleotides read TGCGCCAGCAGCGCCGGACTAGCGGGGGGCAGGGAGACCCAGTACTTC. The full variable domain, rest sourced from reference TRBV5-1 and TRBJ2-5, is KAGVTQTPRYLIKTRGQQVTLSCSPISGHRSVSWYQQTPGQGLQFLFEYFSETQRNKGNFPGRFSGRQFSNSRSEMNVSTLELGDSALYLCASSAGLAGGRETQYFGPGTRLLVL.

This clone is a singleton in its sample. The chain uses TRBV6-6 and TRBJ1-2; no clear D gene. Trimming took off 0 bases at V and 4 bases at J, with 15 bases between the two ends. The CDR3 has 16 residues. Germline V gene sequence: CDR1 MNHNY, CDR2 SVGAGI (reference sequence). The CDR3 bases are TGTGCCAGCAGTTACTCTTCGTCCCCAAGCGGCTATGGCTACACCTTC. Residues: CASSYSSSPSGYGYTF.

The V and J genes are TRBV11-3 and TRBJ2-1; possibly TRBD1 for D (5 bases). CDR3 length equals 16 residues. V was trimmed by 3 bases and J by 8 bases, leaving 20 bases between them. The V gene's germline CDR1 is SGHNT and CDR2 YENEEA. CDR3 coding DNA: TGTGCCAGCAGCTTCGCACAGGTGGGAAATGACGATGAGCAGTTCTTC. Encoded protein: CASSFAQVGNDDEQFF.

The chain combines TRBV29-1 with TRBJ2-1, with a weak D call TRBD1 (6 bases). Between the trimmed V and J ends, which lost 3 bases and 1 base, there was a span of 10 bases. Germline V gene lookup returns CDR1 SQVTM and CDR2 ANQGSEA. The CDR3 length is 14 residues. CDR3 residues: CSVDTGISYNEQFF. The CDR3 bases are TGCAGCGTTGACACAGGGATATCCTACAATGAGCAGTTCTTC.

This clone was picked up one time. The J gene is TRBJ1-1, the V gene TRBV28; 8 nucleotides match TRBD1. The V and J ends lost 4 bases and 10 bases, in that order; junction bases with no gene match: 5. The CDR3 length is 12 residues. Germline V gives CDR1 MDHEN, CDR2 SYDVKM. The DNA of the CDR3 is TGTGCCAGCAGTTCCAGGGGGCAGTTAGCTTTCTTT. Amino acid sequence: CASSSRGQLAFF.

The DNA for the CDR3 is TGTGCCAGTAGTTTCCCAGGGAATAGCAATCAGCCCCAGCATTTT. This sequence encodes CASSFPGNSNQPQHF. This chain connects TRBV19 to TRBJ1-5; D perhaps matches TRBD1 (5 bases). Trimming removed 5 bases from V and 0 bases from J, with 11 bases in between. CDR3 size: 15 residues. The germline V gene encodes CDR1 LNHDA and CDR2 SQIVND (reference sequence).

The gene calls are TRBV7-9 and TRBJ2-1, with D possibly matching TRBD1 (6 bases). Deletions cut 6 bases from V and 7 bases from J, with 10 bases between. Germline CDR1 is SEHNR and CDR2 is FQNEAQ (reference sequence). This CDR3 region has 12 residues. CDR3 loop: CASRSTGNEQFF. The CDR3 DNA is TGTGCCAGCAGGTCGACAGGAAATGAGCAGTTCTTC.

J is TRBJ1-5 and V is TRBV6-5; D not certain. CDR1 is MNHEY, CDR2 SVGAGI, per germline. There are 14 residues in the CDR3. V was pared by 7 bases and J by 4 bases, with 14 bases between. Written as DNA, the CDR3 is TGTGCCAGCAATACCCTGGGAGGAAATCAGCCCCAGCATTTT. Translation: CASNTLGGNQPQHF.

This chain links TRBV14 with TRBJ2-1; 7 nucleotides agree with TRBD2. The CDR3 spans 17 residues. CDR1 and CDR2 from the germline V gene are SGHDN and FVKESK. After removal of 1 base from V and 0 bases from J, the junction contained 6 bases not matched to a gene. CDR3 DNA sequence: TGTGCCAGCAGCCAAGGGTATGGCGGGAGCTCCTACAATGAGCAGTTCTTC. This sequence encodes CASSQGYGGSSYNEQFF.

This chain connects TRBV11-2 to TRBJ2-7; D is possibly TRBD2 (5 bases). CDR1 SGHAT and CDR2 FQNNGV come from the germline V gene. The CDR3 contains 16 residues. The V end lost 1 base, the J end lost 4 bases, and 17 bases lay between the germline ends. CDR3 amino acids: CASSLVGVSSSYEQYF. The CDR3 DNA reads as TGTGCCAGCAGCTTAGTCGGGGTGTCTAGCAGTTACGAGCAGTACTTC.

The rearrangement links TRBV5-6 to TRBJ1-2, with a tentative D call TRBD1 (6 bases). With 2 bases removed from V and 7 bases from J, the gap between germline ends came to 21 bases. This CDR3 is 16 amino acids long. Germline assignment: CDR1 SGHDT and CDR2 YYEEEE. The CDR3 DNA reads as TGTGCCAGCAGCTTTTCGGGGACCAGGGGAGGGTTTGGCTACACCTTC. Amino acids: CASSFSGTRGGFGYTF.